This T cell receptor beta chain was obtained from a study of cytomegalovirus exposure and HLA in healthy donors. Study overall: The same platform was used for the roughly 120 validation repertoires and the 600 to 850 first-cohort repertoires, a later analysis reported. Study-wide findings and caveats: Confirmation was obtained in vitro that a few CMV-associated chains are specific for CMV antigens.

The CDR3 consists of 16 residues. V lost 1 base and J lost 2; bases outside the gene matches: 3. Germline CDR1 SEHNR, CDR2 FQNEAQ (reference sequence). In the case of this clone: Its antigen remains unidentified.

Assay: immunoSEQ multiplex PCR; the TCRdb copy retains only in-frame clones and omits some. The sample carries some 130,000 clones, around 93% recorded once. This clonotype was obtained from a man aged 18 to 30 in good health and CMV-seropositive. Sequenced material: PBMCs. The V call is TRBV7-9, the J call TRBJ2-1, with 9 positions matching TRBD2. Here the CDR3 DNA reads TGTGCCAGCAGCTTAGGGGTAGCGGGAGCCTACAATGAGCAGTTCTTC. This gives the protein CASSLGVAGAYNEQFF.